The 19 T cell receptor beta chains below were found in one sample sequenced in a study of CD8 T cells in ankylosing spondylitis. TCRdb analysed the 5' RACE reads with MiXCR anew, one entry per CDR3 protein. The data contain fewer than 250,000 distinct CDR3 sequences, over 9.5% of them singletons. The sample taken for sequencing was blood, either unsorted or a sorted T cell fraction (not recorded which). These receptor sequences come from a male donor with ankylosing spondylitis or in good health (not recorded which).

In its sample, this clonotype was seen a few times. The genes are TRBV11-3 and TRBJ2-3; no reliable D call. CDR1 is SGHNT and CDR2 is YENEEA in the germline V gene. V dropped 4 bases and J dropped 2 bases, with 4 bases sitting between them. The CDR3 loop spans 12 amino acids. This CDR3 is CASSSITDTQYF. DNA for the CDR3: TGTGCCAGCAGCTCCATCACAGATACGCAGTATTTT. Drawing the rest from reference TRBV11-3 and TRBJ2-3, the complete variable domain is EAGVVQSPRYKIIEKKQPVAFWCNPISGHNTLYWYLQNLGQGPELLIRYENEEAVDDSQLPKDRFSAERLKGVDSTLKIQPAELGDSAVYLCASSSITDTQYFGPGTRLTVL.

This clonotype was found a few times. The V gene is TRBV4-1, the J gene TRBJ2-7, with a possible D match to TRBD1 (5 bases). V lost 2 bases, J lost 0 bases, and 11 bases lay in between. CDR3 size: 15 residues. Germline V gene sequence: CDR1 MGHRA, CDR2 YSYEKL. The CDR3 bases are TGCGCCAGCAGCCAATTCTGGGGCAGCTCCTACGAGCAGTACTTC. Protein sequence: CASSQFWGSSYEQYF.

This clonotype has a count of ten or more. The genes are TRBV7-2 and TRBJ1-1; possible D gene TRBD1, 6 bases. The CDR3 is 14 residues long. Germline CDR1 SGHTA, CDR2 FQGNSA. The V and J ends lost 0 bases and 9 bases respectively, with 14 bases between them. DNA for the CDR3: TGTGCCAGCAGCTTAGCCCTCATGGGGGGCAAAGCTTTCTTT. Translated, it gives CASSLALMGGKAFF.

V and J are TRBV7-9 and TRBJ1-1; 7 nucleotides line up with TRBD1. The CDR3 totals 14 residues. Germline V gene sequence: CDR1 SEHNR, CDR2 FQNEAQ (reference sequence). The V segment lost 5 bases and the J segment 3 bases; nucleotides outside the gene matches: 6. The CDR3, as DNA: TGTGCCAGCAGCCACAGGGGACTGGACACTGAAGCTTTCTTT. It encodes CASSHRGLDTEAFF. Full variable domain (missing parts from reference TRBV7-9 and TRBJ1-1): DTGVSQNPRHKITKRGQNVTFRCDPISEHNRLYWYRQTLGQGPEFLTYFQNEAQLEKSRLLSDRFSAERPKGSFSTLEIQRTEQGDSAMYLCASSHRGLDTEAFFGQGTRLTVV.

This clonotype appeared a single time. This clone may be a read error of a much larger clone one base away. This chain connects TRBV3-1 to TRBJ2-1; D could derive from TRBD1 or TRBD2 (5 bases each). Per germline, CDR1 LGHDT and CDR2 YNNKEL (reference sequence). The V gene lost 1 base and the J gene lost 7 bases, with 23 bases spanning the gap. This CDR3 has 18 residues. CDR3: CASSQVLGRPGLANEQFF. CDR3 DNA: TGTGCCAGCAGCCAAGTATTGGGGAGACCAGGGCTAGCTAATGAGCAGTTCTTC.

This clonotype was detected a few times. The chain combines TRBV7-2 with TRBJ2-2, with D unclear. Trimming left V 0 bases short and J 8 bases short, with 7 bases between. In germline, CDR1 is SGHTA, CDR2 FQGNSA. There are 13 residues in the CDR3. CDR3 nucleotides: TGTGCCAGCAGCTTAGCGCGTGAAGGGGAGCTGTTTTTT. Translated: CASSLAREGELFF.

This clonotype was counted ten times or more. V usage is TRBV4-2 and J usage is TRBJ2-7, with D perhaps assigned TRBD1 or TRBD2 (5 bases each). The CDR3 totals 12 residues. V dropped 4 bases and J dropped 5 bases, with 9 bases sitting between them. CDR1 and CDR2 from the germline V gene are LGHNA and YNFKEQ. CDR3 in amino acids: CASSLRDDEQYF. CDR3 sequence (DNA): TGTGCCAGCAGCCTAAGGGACGACGAGCAGTACTTC.

This clonotype was detected ten times or more. The chain couples TRBV6-5 to TRBJ2-2; D is possibly TRBD1 or TRBD2 (7 bases each). Between the trimmed V and J ends, which lost 2 bases and 4 bases, there was a span of 11 bases. The CDR3 runs 15 residues. Germline V gene sequence: CDR1 MNHEY, CDR2 SVGAGI. The CDR3 DNA reads as TGTGCCAGCAGTTACGGGAGGGGGCGCACCGGGGAGCTGTTTTTT. It encodes CASSYGRGRTGELFF.

A few counts support this clonotype. V and J are TRBV12-3 or TRBV12-4 and TRBJ2-7; D might be TRBD1 (5 bases). The CDR3 extends over 12 amino acids. The V gene lost 5 bases and the J gene lost 6 bases, with 11 bases spanning the gap. This CDR3 reads CASSPQGSEQYF. CDR3 coding DNA: TGTGCCAGCAGTCCTCAGGGTTCCGAGCAGTACTTC.

This clonotype was picked up many times. The CDR3 DNA follows: TGCAGTGCTAGTCGGCGGTCACAAGAGACCCAGTACTTC. This encodes CSASRRSQETQYF. This sequence joins TRBV20-1 and TRBJ2-5; D not certain. This CDR3 region has 13 residues. CDR1 is DFQATT and CDR2 is SNEGSKA in the germline V gene (reference sequence). V lost 3 bases, J lost 2 bases, and 10 bases lay in between.

This clonotype was recorded at least ten times. The chain couples TRBV29-1 to TRBJ2-6; D gene ambiguous. Trimming took 2 bases from V and 0 from J, leaving 5 bases between them. This CDR3 has 14 residues. Germline V gene lookup returns CDR1 SQVTM and CDR2 ANQGSEA. CDR3 nucleotides: TGCAGCGTTGAACGGAGCTCTGGGGCCAACGTCCTGACTTTC. Residues: CSVERSSGANVLTF.

Notes on this clonotype: Lacking the conserved final phenylalanine or tryptophan, this CDR3 likely reflects a read error. CDR3 nucleotide sequence: TGCGCCAGCAGTCCCGGGAACAGGGGGACCTACGAGCAGTACCTC. Its protein is CASSPGNRGTYEQYL. V and J are TRBV25-1 and TRBJ2-7, with 8 bases matching TRBD1. The CDR3 totals 15 residues. Looked up from germline, CDR1 is MGHDK and CDR2 is SYGVNS.

There are many counts of this clonotype. The chain carries TRBV29-1 and TRBJ2-7, with TRBD1 identical over 7 bases. Germline CDR1 SQVTM, CDR2 ANQGSEA. The CDR3 consists of 16 residues. The ends lost 6 bases at V and 4 bases at J; junction bases unmatched: 18. The CDR3 DNA follows: TGCAGCGTCGGAATAAACACAGGGGTAGAAGGGTACGAGCAGTACTTC. This codes for CSVGINTGVEGYEQYF.

The chain employs TRBV29-1 and TRBJ2-7; TRBD1 is a possible D gene (5 bases). The germline V gene encodes CDR1 SQVTM and CDR2 ANQGSEA. The CDR3 spans 11 residues. With 6 bases removed from V and 13 bases from J, the gap between germline ends came to 19 bases. The CDR3 nucleotides are TGCAGCGTCCAACAGGAAAATCGCTGCTACTTC. Its translation is CSVQQENRCYF.

This clonotype has ten or more counts. The rearrangement joins TRBV6-1 to TRBJ2-3, with 8 bases that match TRBD2. Looked up from germline, CDR1 is MNHNS and CDR2 is SASEGT. The length of the CDR3 is 13 residues. The junction had 4 bases not matched to a gene; V was cut back by 7 bases and J by 4 bases. CDR3: CASTLSGADTQYF. In nucleotides, the CDR3 is TGTGCCAGCACGCTTAGCGGGGCAGATACGCAGTATTTT.

This clonotype was seen a handful of times. J is TRBJ2-2 and V is TRBV12-3 or TRBV12-4; D gene unclear. This CDR3 has 12 amino acids. The V and J ends lost 5 bases and 8 bases respectively, with 9 bases between them. DNA for the CDR3: TGTGCCAGCAGTCGTTATCCGGGGGAGCTGTTTTTT. Encoded protein: CASSRYPGELFF.

At least ten counts were recorded for this clonotype. The V and J genes are TRBV9 and TRBJ2-1; 7 nucleotides line up with TRBD1. The V and J ends lost 4 bases and 4 bases, in that order; junction bases with no gene match: 2. Germline CDR1 SGDLS, CDR2 YYNGEE. CDR3 length: 13 amino acids. CDR3 sequence reads: CASSRQGYNEQFF. DNA for the CDR3: TGTGCCAGCAGCCGACAGGGTTACAATGAGCAGTTCTTC.

The chain carries TRBV30 and TRBJ2-5; 7 bases fit TRBD1. The J segment lost 3 bases and the V segment lost 3 bases, leaving 10 bases of the junction unmatched. This CDR3 region has 15 residues. Germline V lookup: CDR1 GTSNPN, CDR2 SVGIG (reference sequence). Here the CDR3 reads CAWSKGAGGKETQYF. As DNA, the CDR3 is TGTGCCTGGAGCAAGGGGGCGGGTGGAAAAGAGACCCAGTACTTC.

This clonotype showed up many times. This chain connects TRBV5-1 to TRBJ1-1, with 8 bases aligning to TRBD1. Per the germline V gene, CDR1 is SGHRS and CDR2 is YFSETQ. The CDR3 totals 14 residues. The ends lost 7 bases at V and 1 base at J; junction bases unmatched: 6. CDR3 loop: CASSTGQENTEAFF. Here the CDR3 DNA reads TGCGCCAGCTCAACGGGACAGGAGAACACTGAAGCTTTCTTT.